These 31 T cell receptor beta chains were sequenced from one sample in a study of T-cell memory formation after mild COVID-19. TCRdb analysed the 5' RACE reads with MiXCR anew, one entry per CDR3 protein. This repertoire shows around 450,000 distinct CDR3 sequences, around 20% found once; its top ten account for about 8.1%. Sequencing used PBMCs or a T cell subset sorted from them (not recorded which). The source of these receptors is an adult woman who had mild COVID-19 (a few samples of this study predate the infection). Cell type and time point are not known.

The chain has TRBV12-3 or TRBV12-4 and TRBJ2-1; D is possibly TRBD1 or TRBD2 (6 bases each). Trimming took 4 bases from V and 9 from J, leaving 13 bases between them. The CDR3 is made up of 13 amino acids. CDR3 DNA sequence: TGTGCCAGCAGTTCCGGGGGCGGTGGTGAGCAGTTCTTC. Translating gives CASSSGGGGEQFF.

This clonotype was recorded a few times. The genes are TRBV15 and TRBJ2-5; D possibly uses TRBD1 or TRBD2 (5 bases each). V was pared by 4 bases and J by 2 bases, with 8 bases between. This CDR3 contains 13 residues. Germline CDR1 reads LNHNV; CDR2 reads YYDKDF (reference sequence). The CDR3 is CATSTGRQETQYF. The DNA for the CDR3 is TGTGCCACCAGCACGGGGCGTCAAGAGACCCAGTACTTC.

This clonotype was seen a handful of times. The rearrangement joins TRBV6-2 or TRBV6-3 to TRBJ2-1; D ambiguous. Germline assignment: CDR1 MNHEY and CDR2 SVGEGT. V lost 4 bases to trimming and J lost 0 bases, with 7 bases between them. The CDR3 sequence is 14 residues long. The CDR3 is CASSSHGSYNEQFF. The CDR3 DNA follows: TGTGCCAGCAGTTCACATGGCTCCTACAATGAGCAGTTCTTC.

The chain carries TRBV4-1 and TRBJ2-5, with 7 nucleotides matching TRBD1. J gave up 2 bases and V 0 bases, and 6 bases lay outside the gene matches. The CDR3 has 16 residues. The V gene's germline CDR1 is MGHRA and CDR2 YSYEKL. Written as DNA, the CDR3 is TGCGCCAGCAGCCAAGAACACAGGGGTTGGCAAGAGACCCAGTACTTC. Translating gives CASSQEHRGWQETQYF.

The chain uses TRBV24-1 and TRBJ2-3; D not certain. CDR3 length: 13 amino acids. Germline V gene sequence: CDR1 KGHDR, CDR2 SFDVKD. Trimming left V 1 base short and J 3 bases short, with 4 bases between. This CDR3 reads CATSDLLTDTQYF. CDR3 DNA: TGTGCCACCAGTGATTTATTGACAGATACGCAGTATTTT.

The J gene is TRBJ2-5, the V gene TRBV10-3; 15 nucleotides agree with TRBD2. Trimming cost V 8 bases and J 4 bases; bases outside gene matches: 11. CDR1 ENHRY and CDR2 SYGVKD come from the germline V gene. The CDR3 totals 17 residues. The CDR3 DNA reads TGTGCCATCGGTCGGACTAGCGGGAGGGCCCGTACAGAGACCCAGTACTTC. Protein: CAIGRTSGRARTETQYF.

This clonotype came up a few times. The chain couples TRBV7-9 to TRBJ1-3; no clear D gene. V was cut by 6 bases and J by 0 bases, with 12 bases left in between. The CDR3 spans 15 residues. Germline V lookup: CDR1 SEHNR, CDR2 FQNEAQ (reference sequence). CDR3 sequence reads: CASRSDVNSGNTIYF. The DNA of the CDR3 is TGTGCCAGCAGATCCGACGTGAACTCTGGAAACACCATATATTTT.

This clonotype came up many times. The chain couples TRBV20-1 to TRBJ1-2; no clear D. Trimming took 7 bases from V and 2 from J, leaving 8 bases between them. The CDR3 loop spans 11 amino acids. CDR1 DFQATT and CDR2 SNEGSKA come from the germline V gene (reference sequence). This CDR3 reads CSEGQNYGYTF. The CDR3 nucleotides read TGCAGTGAAGGGCAGAACTATGGCTACACCTTC.

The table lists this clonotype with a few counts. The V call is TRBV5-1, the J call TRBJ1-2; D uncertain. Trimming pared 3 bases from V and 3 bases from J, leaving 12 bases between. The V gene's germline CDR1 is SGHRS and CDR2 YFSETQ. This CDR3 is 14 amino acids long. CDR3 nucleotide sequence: TGCGCCAGCAGCTCGGAAGCCACACACTATGGCTACACCTTC. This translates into CASSSEATHYGYTF.

The CDR3 region has the DNA TGTGCCAGCAGCCCTCTTTCGGCTGACTATGGCTACACCTTC. The encoded protein is CASSPLSADYGYTF. The J gene is TRBJ1-2, the V gene TRBV5-6; D call uncertain. The germline CDR1 and CDR2 sequences are SGHDT and YYEEEE. Deletions cut 4 bases from V and 3 bases from J, with 13 bases between. The CDR3 runs 14 residues.

Here the CDR3 reads CASSIDSGRGETQYF. The CDR3 DNA reads as TGTGCCAGCAGTATCGACAGTGGGAGAGGGGAGACCCAGTACTTC. V and J are TRBV6-5 and TRBJ2-5; D may correspond to TRBD1 or TRBD2 (5 bases each). Trimming stripped 5 bases from V and 5 bases from J, with 18 bases between. CDR1 is MNHEY and CDR2 is SVGAGI in the germline V gene. This CDR3 contains 15 residues.

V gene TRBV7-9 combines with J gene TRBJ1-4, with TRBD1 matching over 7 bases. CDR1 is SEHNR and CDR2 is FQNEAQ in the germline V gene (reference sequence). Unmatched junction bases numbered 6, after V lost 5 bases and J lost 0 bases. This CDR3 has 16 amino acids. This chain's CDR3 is CASSPRQGSTNEKLFF. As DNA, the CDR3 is TGTGCCAGCAGCCCTCGACAGGGCTCAACTAATGAAAAACTGTTTTTT. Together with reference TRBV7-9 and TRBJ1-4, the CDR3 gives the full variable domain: DTGVSQNPRHKITKRGQNVTFRCDPISEHNRLYWYRQTLGQGPEFLTYFQNEAQLEKSRLLSDRFSAERPKGSFSTLEIQRTEQGDSAMYLCASSPRQGSTNEKLFFGSGTQLSVL.

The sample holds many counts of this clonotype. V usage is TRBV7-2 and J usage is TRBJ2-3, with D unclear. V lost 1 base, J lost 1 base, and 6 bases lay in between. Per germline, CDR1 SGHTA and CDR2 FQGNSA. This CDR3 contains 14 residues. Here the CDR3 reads CASSLDRRTDTQYF. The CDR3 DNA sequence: TGTGCCAGCAGCTTAGACAGACGCACAGATACGCAGTATTTT. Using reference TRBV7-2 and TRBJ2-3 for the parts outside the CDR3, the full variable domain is GAGVSQSPSNKVTEKGKDVELRCDPISGHTALYWYRQSLGQGLEFLIYFQGNSAPDKSGLPSDRFSAERTGGSVSTLTIQRTQQEDSAVYLCASSLDRRTDTQYFGPGTRLTVL.

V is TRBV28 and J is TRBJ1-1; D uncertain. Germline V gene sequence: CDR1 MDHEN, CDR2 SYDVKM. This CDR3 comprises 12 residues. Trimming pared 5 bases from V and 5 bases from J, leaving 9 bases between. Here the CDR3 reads CASSPFSTEAFF. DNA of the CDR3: TGTGCCAGCAGTCCGTTTTCTACTGAAGCTTTCTTT. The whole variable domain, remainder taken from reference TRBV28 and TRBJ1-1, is DVKVTQSSRYLVKRTGEKVFLECVQDMDHENMFWYRQDPGLGLRLIYFSYDVKMKEKGDIPEGYSVSREKKERFSLILESASTNQTSMYLCASSPFSTEAFFGQGTRLTVV.

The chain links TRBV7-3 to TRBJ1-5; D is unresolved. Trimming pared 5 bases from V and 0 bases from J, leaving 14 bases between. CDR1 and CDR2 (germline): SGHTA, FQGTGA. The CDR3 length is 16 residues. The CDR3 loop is CASSKSGPGSNQPQHF. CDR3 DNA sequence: TGTGCCAGCAGCAAGTCCGGGCCCGGTAGCAATCAGCCCCAGCATTTT.

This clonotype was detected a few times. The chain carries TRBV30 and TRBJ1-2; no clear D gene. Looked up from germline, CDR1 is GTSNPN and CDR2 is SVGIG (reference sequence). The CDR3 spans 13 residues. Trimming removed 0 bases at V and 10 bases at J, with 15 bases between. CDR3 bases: TGTGCCTGGAGTGTATACGCGGGATCCGTCTACACCTTC. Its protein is CAWSVYAGSVYTF.

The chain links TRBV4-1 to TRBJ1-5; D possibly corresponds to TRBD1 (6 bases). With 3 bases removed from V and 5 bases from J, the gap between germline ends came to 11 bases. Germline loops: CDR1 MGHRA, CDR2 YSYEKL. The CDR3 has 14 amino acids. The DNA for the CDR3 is TGCGCCAGCAGCCACAGGGGCGAGGATCAGCCCCAGCATTTT. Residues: CASSHRGEDQPQHF.

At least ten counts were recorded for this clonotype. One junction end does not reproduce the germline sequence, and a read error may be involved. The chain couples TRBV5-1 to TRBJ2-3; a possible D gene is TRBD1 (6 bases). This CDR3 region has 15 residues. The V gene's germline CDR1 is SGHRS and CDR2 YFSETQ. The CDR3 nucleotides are TGTGCCAGCAGTTCTTCCGGGACAAGCACAGATACGCAGTATTTT. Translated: CASSSSGTSTDTQYF.

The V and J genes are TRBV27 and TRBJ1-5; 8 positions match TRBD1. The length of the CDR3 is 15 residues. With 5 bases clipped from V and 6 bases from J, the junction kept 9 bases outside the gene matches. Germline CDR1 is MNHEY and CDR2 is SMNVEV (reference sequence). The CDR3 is CASSPRGRGIQPQHF. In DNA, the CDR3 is TGTGCCAGCAGTCCCAGGGGGCGAGGGATTCAGCCCCAGCATTTT.

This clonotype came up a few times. The CDR3 protein is CASSEGLRQAGELFF. Here the CDR3 DNA reads TGTGCCAGCAGTGAAGGTCTCAGGCAGGCCGGGGAGCTGTTTTTT. V is TRBV2 and J is TRBJ2-2; D uncertain. CDR3 length: 15 residues. Germline CDR1 and CDR2: SNHLY and FYNNEI. The V gene lost 1 base and the J gene lost 6 bases, with 12 bases spanning the gap.

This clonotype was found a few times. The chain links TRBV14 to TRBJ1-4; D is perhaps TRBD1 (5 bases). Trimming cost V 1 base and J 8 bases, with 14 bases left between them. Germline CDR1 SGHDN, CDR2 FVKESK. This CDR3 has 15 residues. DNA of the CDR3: TGTGCCAGCAGCCAAGGACAGCCAGGTTGGGAAAAACTGTTTTTT. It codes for CASSQGQPGWEKLFF.

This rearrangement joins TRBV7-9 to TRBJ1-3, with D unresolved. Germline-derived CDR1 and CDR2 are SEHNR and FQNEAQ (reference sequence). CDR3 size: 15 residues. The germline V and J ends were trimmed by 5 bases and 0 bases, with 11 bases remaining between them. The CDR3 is CASSAGWSSGNTIYF. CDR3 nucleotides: TGTGCCAGCAGCGCGGGCTGGTCCTCTGGAAACACCATATATTTT. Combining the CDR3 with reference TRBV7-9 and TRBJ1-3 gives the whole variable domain DTGVSQNPRHKITKRGQNVTFRCDPISEHNRLYWYRQTLGQGPEFLTYFQNEAQLEKSRLLSDRFSAERPKGSFSTLEIQRTEQGDSAMYLCASSAGWSSGNTIYFGEGSWLTVV.

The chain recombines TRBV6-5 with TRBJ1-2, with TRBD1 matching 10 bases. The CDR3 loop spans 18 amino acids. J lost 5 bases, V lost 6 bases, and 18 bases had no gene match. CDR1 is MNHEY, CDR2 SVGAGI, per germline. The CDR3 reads CASSSARIGTGDKYGYTF. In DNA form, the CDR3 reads TGTGCCAGCAGCTCGGCCCGCATCGGGACAGGGGATAAGTATGGCTACACCTTC.

CDR3 DNA: TGCGCCAGCAGCCAGCTTCAGGGGACTAATGAAAAACTGTTTTTT. Encoded protein: CASSQLQGTNEKLFF. The gene calls are TRBV4-1 and TRBJ1-4; possible D gene TRBD1, 6 bases. V was cut by 3 bases and J by 2 bases, with 10 bases left in between. The CDR3 spans 15 residues. CDR1 is MGHRA, CDR2 YSYEKL, per germline.

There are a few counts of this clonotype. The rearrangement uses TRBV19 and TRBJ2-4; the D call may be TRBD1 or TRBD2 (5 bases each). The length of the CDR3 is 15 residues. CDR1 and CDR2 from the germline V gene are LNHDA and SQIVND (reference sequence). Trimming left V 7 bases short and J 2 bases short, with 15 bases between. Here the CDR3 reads CASTGSRSTKNIQYF. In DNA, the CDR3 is TGTGCCAGTACAGGGAGTCGGTCTACCAAAAACATTCAGTACTTC.

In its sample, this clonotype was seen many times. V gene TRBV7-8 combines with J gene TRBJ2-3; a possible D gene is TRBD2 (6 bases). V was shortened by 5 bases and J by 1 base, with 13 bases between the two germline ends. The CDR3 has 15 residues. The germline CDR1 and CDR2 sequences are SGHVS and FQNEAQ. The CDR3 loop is CASSVSGGGTDTQYF. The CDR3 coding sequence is TGTGCCAGCAGCGTTAGCGGTGGGGGCACAGATACGCAGTATTTT.

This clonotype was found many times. Here the CDR3 DNA reads TGTGCCAGCAGCTTAGAGGGCCCCACAGATACGCAGTATTTT. It specifies CASSLEGPTDTQYF. The chain links TRBV7-6 to TRBJ2-3, with D hard to call. CDR3 length: 14 amino acids. The V end lost 1 base, the J end lost 2 bases, and 7 bases lay between the germline ends. Germline values: CDR1 SGHVS, CDR2 FNYEAQ.

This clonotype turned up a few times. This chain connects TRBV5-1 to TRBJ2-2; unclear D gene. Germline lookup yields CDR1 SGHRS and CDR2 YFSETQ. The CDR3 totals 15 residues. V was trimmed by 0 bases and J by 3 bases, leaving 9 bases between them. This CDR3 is CASSLGPQDTGELFF. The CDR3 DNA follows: TGCGCCAGCAGCTTGGGACCTCAAGACACCGGGGAGCTGTTTTTT.

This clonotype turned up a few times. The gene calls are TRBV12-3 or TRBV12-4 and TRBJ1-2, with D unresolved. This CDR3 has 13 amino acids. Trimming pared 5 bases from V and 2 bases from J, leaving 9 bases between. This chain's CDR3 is CASSPNTNYGYTF. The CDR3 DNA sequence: TGTGCCAGCAGTCCAAACACGAACTATGGCTACACCTTC.

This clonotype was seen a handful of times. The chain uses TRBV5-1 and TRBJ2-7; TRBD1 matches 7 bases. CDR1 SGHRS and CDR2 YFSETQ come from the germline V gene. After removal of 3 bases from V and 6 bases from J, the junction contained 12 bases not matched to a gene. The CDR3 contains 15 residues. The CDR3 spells CASSSQPTGEGEQYF. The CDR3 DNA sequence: TGCGCCAGCAGCTCCCAACCTACAGGGGAAGGCGAGCAGTACTTC.

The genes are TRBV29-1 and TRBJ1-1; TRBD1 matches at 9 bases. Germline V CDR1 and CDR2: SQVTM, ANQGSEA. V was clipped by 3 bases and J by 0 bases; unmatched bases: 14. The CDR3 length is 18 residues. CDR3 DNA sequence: TGCAGCGTTGACCTCGTACCGGGACAGGGACCCATGAACACTGAAGCTTTCTTT. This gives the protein CSVDLVPGQGPMNTEAFF. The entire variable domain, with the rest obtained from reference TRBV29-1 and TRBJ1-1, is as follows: SAVISQKPSRDICQRGTSLTIQCQVDSQVTMMFWYRQQPGQSLTLIATANQGSEATYESGFVIDKFPISRPNLTFSTLTVSNMSPEDSSIYLCSVDLVPGQGPMNTEAFFGQGTRLTVV.